A selection of T cell receptor beta chains follows, all from one sample in a study of cytomegalovirus exposure and HLA in healthy donors. TCRdb keeps only in-frame clones here, not all; method: immunoSEQ multiplex PCR. The profile shows approximately 100,000 clones, 65% to 80% of them singletons. The specimen sequenced was PBMCs. These receptors were collected from a woman aged 50 to 60 in good health and CMV-seropositive. Each CDR3 is given with its conserved first and last residue. Each record gives: J gene, D gene, clone size, V gene, CDR3 DNA, CDR3 protein. A D gene is named only where the DNA matches it firmly. Clone size is shown for a subset of rows, as once, few, many or a class of expanded clone.

j_call: TRBJ2-5
d_call: TRBD2
clone_size: few
v_call: TRBV5-4
cdr3_nt: TGTGCCAGCAGCGTCTCTAGCGGGGGGGGTCAAGAGACCCAGTACTTC
cdr3_aa: CASSVSSGGGQETQYF

j_call: TRBJ2-1
d_call: NA
clone_size: NA
v_call: TRBV6-1
cdr3_nt: TGTGCCAGCAGTTATCCCCTTTCCTACAATGAGCAGTTCTTC
cdr3_aa: CASSYPLSYNEQFF

j_call: TRBJ2-1
d_call: TRBD2
clone_size: NA
v_call: TRBV10-3
cdr3_nt: TGTGCCATCAGTGTAACCGGGTTTGGAGCGGGGGGCGCCAAGAACAATGAGCAGTTCTTC
cdr3_aa: CAISVTGFGAGGAKNNEQFF

j_call: TRBJ2-5
d_call: NA
clone_size: NA
v_call: TRBV9
cdr3_nt: TGTGCCAGCAGCGTAGTCAGTAAAGGAGGGACCCAGTACTTC
cdr3_aa: CASSVVSKGGTQYF

j_call: TRBJ2-4
d_call: NA
clone_size: once
v_call: TRBV5-1
cdr3_nt: TGCGCCAGCAGCTTGGATTCGTCAAACATTCAGTACTTC
cdr3_aa: CASSLDSSNIQYF

j_call: TRBJ2-1
d_call: NA
clone_size: once
v_call: TRBV6-1
cdr3_nt: TGTGCCAGCAGTGAAGTGGTAAGGGGTGAGCAGTTCTTC
cdr3_aa: CASSEVVRGEQFF

j_call: TRBJ1-1
d_call: TRBD1
clone_size: NA
v_call: TRBV30
cdr3_nt: TGTGCCTGGAGGGACAGGGGTAAAGCTTTCTTT
cdr3_aa: CAWRDRGKAFF

j_call: TRBJ2-5
d_call: NA
clone_size: NA
v_call: TRBV4-3
cdr3_nt: TGCGCCAGCAGCCAAGACCGCAGGGGCCAAGAGACCCAGTACTTC
cdr3_aa: CASSQDRRGQETQYF

j_call: TRBJ2-1
d_call: TRBD1
clone_size: once
v_call: TRBV18
cdr3_nt: TGTGCCAGCTCACCTCGGACAGGGACCTCCTACAATGAGCAGTTCTTC
cdr3_aa: CASSPRTGTSYNEQFF

j_call: TRBJ2-1
d_call: TRBD2
clone_size: NA
v_call: TRBV11-3
cdr3_nt: TGTGCCAGCAGTCCGAATAGCGGGGCCTACAATGAGCAGTTCTTC
cdr3_aa: CASSPNSGAYNEQFF

j_call: TRBJ1-2
d_call: TRBD1
clone_size: NA
v_call: TRBV6-5
cdr3_nt: TGTGCCAGCAGGCGAATCGGGGGGACAGGTGGCTACACCTTC
cdr3_aa: CASRRIGGTGGYTF

j_call: TRBJ1-2
d_call: NA
clone_size: NA
v_call: TRBV11-3
cdr3_nt: TGTGCCAGCAGCTTAGAGGAGTACGATGGCTACACCTTC
cdr3_aa: CASSLEEYDGYTF

j_call: TRBJ1-2
d_call: TRBD1
clone_size: NA
v_call: TRBV18
cdr3_nt: TGTGCCAGCTCACCACGACAGGACAGGGGGCTTGGCTACACCTTC
cdr3_aa: CASSPRQDRGLGYTF

j_call: TRBJ2-3
d_call: NA
clone_size: few
v_call: TRBV4-1
cdr3_nt: TGCGCCAGCAGCCAAGATCGCGACAGCATACGGTCAGATACGCAGTATTTT
cdr3_aa: CASSQDRDSIRSDTQYF

j_call: TRBJ2-7
d_call: TRBD1
clone_size: NA
v_call: TRBV5-4
cdr3_nt: TGTGCCAGCAGTTTTCGACAGGGTAGCGACGAGCAGTACTTC
cdr3_aa: CASSFRQGSDEQYF

j_call: TRBJ2-7
d_call: NA
clone_size: few
v_call: TRBV19
cdr3_nt: TGTGCCAGTAGTATAGTTGGCGGCAGTTCGGGCTACGAGCAGTACTTC
cdr3_aa: CASSIVGGSSGYEQYF

j_call: TRBJ2-7
d_call: TRBD1
clone_size: NA
v_call: TRBV7-6
cdr3_nt: TGTGCCAGCAGCGCCGGACAGGGGGCGGACTACGAGCAGTACTTC
cdr3_aa: CASSAGQGADYEQYF

j_call: TRBJ1-6
d_call: TRBD1
clone_size: NA
v_call: TRBV7-9
cdr3_nt: TGTGCCAGCAGCTTAGAAAACAGGGGCGCTAATTCACCCCTCCACTTT
cdr3_aa: CASSLENRGANSPLHF

j_call: TRBJ2-3
d_call: NA
clone_size: NA
v_call: TRBV28
cdr3_nt: TGTGCCAGCAGTTCTTCTCGGCGGAGGCTTAGCACAGATACGCAGTATTTT
cdr3_aa: CASSSSRRRLSTDTQYF

j_call: TRBJ1-1
d_call: TRBD1
clone_size: NA
v_call: TRBV2
cdr3_nt: TGTGCCAGCAGTGTGGGGAAACAGGACAGGACTGAAGCTTTCTTT
cdr3_aa: CASSVGKQDRTEAFF

j_call: TRBJ2-3
d_call: NA
clone_size: once
v_call: TRBV5-1
cdr3_nt: TGCGCCAGCAGCTTAGAGACTAGCACAGATACGCAGTATTTT
cdr3_aa: CASSLETSTDTQYF

j_call: TRBJ2-5
d_call: TRBD2
clone_size: NA
v_call: TRBV6-1
cdr3_nt: TGTGCCAGCAGTCGGACGCGGACTAGCGGACTTGGTCAGTACTTC
cdr3_aa: CASSRTRTSGLGQYF

j_call: TRBJ1-4
d_call: TRBD1
clone_size: few
v_call: TRBV5-8
cdr3_nt: TGTGCCAGCAGCGGGTGGACAGGGGTTGCTAATGAAAAACTGTTTTTT
cdr3_aa: CASSGWTGVANEKLFF